A selection of T cell receptor beta chains follows, all from one sample in a study of T-cell memory formation after mild COVID-19. Using its own MiXCR run on the 5' RACE reads, TCRdb lists one record per CDR3 protein. The sample holds around 370,000 distinct CDR3 sequences, more than 20% seen once. The source material was PBMCs or a T cell subset sorted from them (not recorded which). Receptor source: an adult woman who had mild COVID-19 (a few samples of this study predate the infection). Cell type and time point are not known. Both conserved end residues are part of each CDR3. The D gene is left open where the match is weak. Clone size appears in some rows only: once, few, many, or a class for an expanded clone.

DNA	CDR3	D	size	V	J
TGTGCCAGCAGAGAAGAGATAGCGGTTAGCACAGATACGCAGTATTTT	CASREEIAVSTDTQYF	NA	few	TRBV7-2	TRBJ2-3
TGCGCCAGCTTTCAGGGGGTCGTAGCTGAAGCTTTCTTT	CASFQGVVAEAFF	TRBD1	NA	TRBV23-1	TRBJ1-1
TGCGCCAGCAGCTTGGTCCCGGGCGGAGATTACAATGAGCAGTTCTTC	CASSLVPGGDYNEQFF	NA	NA	TRBV5-1	TRBJ2-1
TGTGCCAGCCACAGGGTAGGGGGGGAAGCTTTCTTT	CASHRVGGEAFF	NA	few	TRBV27	TRBJ1-1
TGTGCCACCAGAGGGGTATTGGGCACTGAAGCTTTCTTT	CATRGVLGTEAFF	NA	NA	TRBV24-1	TRBJ1-1
TGCGCCAGCAGCTTGGCAGCGGACACAGTATTGGGCCCCTATGGCTACACCTTC	CASSLAADTVLGPYGYTF	NA	few	TRBV5-1	TRBJ1-2
TGTGCCAGCACCGGACTGAAGGACGAGCAGTACTTC	CASTGLKDEQYF	NA	NA	TRBV3-1	TRBJ2-7
TGCGCCAGCAGTCCTGAGACTAGCGCCTACGAGCAGTACTTC	CASSPETSAYEQYF	TRBD2	NA	TRBV5-1	TRBJ2-7
TGCGCCAGCAGCCCCGGGCGCCTCCCGACGGAGCAGTTCTTC	CASSPGRLPTEQFF	NA	NA	TRBV4-3	TRBJ2-1
TGTGCCAGCTCAGGGGTTGAAGAATCACCCCTCCACTTT	CASSGVEESPLHF	NA	few	TRBV18	TRBJ1-6
TGTGCCAGCAGTGAAGCGGGACTATACTACAATGAGCAGTTCTTC	CASSEAGLYYNEQFF	TRBD2	NA	TRBV2	TRBJ2-1
TGTGCCAGCAGACCTGCTGCTTATAGCAATCAGCCCCAGCATTTT	CASRPAAYSNQPQHF	NA	NA	TRBV12-3/TRBV12-4	TRBJ1-5
TGCGCCAGCAGCTTGGACAGGGTACTGAACACTGAAGCTTTCTTT	CASSLDRVLNTEAFF	NA	NA	TRBV5-1	TRBJ1-1
TGTGCCAGCAGTTTCGAGGGAAGGAAAGTAGAGACCCAGTACTTC	CASSFEGRKVETQYF	NA	NA	TRBV12-3/TRBV12-4	TRBJ2-5
TGCAGTGCTACCCCTTTGGGACAGGGACACAATGAGCAGTTCTTC	CSATPLGQGHNEQFF	TRBD1	NA	TRBV20-1	TRBJ2-1
TGTGCCAGCAGTCGTGCAATTACCACTGAAGCTTTCTTT	CASSRAITTEAFF	NA	NA	TRBV12-3/TRBV12-4	TRBJ1-1
TGTGCCAGCAGTGAAAGGGACAGGGGGCCTGTTGAGCAGTTCTTC	CASSERDRGPVEQFF	TRBD1	NA	TRBV2	TRBJ2-1
TGTGCCAGCAGCTTAGTACGGGACGCCTACACAGATACGCAGTATTTT	CASSLVRDAYTDTQYF	NA	NA	TRBV7-2	TRBJ2-3
TGCAGTGCTATTACAACCTGGGGGGAAACAGATACGCAGTATTTT	CSAITTWGETDTQYF	NA	few	TRBV20-1	TRBJ2-3
TGTGCCACCAGTGACTTGGGGACAAGGCCCCCCCAGCATTTT	CATSDLGTRPPQHF	NA	NA	TRBV24-1	TRBJ1-5